This T cell receptor beta chain was identified during a study of CD8 T cells in Susac syndrome. Blood CD8+ and CD4+ T cells underwent high-throughput TCR beta sequencing. Control patients had untreated stable or active relapsing-remitting multiple sclerosis by revised McDonald criteria. Through negative isolation, CD4+ and CD8+ T cells were obtained, while TEMRA cells were enriched using FACS. The CDR3 has 13 residues. The V and J ends lost 4 bases and 7 bases respectively, with 11 bases between them. Germline V CDR1 and CDR2: SGHDN, FVKESK. With random hexamers, reverse transcription was performed on roughly 0.45 to 1 ug of RNA. An immunoSEQ multiplex PCR generated amplified TCR beta CDR3 products spanning 54 Vbeta and 13 Jbeta. TCRdb itself ran the immunoSEQ multiplex PCR reads through MiXCR, one entry per CDR3 protein. The sample shows about 400,000 distinct CDR3 sequences, approximately 85% of them seen only once.

Sequencing was carried out using CD8+ T cells from PBMCs. This TCR was sampled from a human donor with multiple sclerosis. The rearrangement links TRBV14 to TRBJ2-1; D may be TRBD1 (5 bases). The CDR3 sequence is CASSPGAKNEQFF. CDR3 bases: TGTGCCAGCAGCCCTGGGGCAAAAAATGAGCAGTTCTTC. Full variable domain (outside the CDR3, taken from reference TRBV14 and TRBJ2-1): EAGVTQFPSHSVIEKGQTVTLRCDPISGHDNLYWYRRVMGKEIKFLLHFVKESKQDESGMPNNRFLAERTGGTYSTLKVQPAELEDSGVYFCASSPGAKNEQFFGPGTRLTVL.